Below are 18 T cell receptor beta chains sequenced from a single sample in a study of graft-versus-host responses after intestinal transplantation. The assay was immunoSEQ multiplex PCR, and TCRdb's table has in-frame clones only and misses some. Of about 19,000 clones in the sample, roughly a third are singletons; the top ten hold 1.5% to 2.5%. The sequencing used alloreactive CD4+ T cells from a mixed lymphocyte reaction culture, collected before transplantation. The sample's subset: CFSE-low proliferating T cells sorted from approximately 6-day pre-transplant mixed lymphocyte reaction (GvH or HvG direction). These receptor sequences come from a human patient who was an organ donor for intestinal transplantation.

The rearrangement links TRBV9 to TRBJ2-5; D perhaps matches TRBD2 (6 bases). The CDR3 extends over 14 amino acids. Germline V gives CDR1 SGDLS, CDR2 YYNGEE. The V and J ends lost 3 bases and 4 bases respectively, with 13 bases between them. DNA for the CDR3: TGTGCCAGCAGCGCCTGGGTCGGGGGAGAGACCCAGTACTTC. Translated, it gives CASSAWVGGETQYF.

This clone appeared a few times. The genes are TRBV10-3 and TRBJ2-3; D is perhaps TRBD2 (6 bases). The CDR3 runs to 14 residues. Trimming removed 6 bases at V and 3 bases at J, with 13 bases between. Germline CDR1 and CDR2: ENHRY and SYGVKD. This CDR3 is CAISGHGGTDTQYF. CDR3 sequence (DNA): TGTGCCATCAGCGGACACGGAGGGACAGATACGCAGTATTTT.

This clone showed up just a few times. The genes are TRBV5-4 and TRBJ2-5; either TRBD1 or TRBD2 may fit D (5 bases each). The CDR3 runs to 14 residues. V shed 2 bases and J shed 3 bases, with 11 bases lying between them. CDR1 SGHNT and CDR2 YYREEE come from the germline V gene (reference sequence). In nucleotides, the CDR3 is TGTGCCAGCAGCTTAACCCGGGGCGAAGAGACCCAGTACTTC. Its translation is CASSLTRGEETQYF.

This clone appeared a few times. V and J are TRBV7-6 and TRBJ2-5; no clear D. Germline values: CDR1 SGHVS, CDR2 FNYEAQ. CDR3 size: 13 residues. The ends were cut back, 4 bases at V and 4 bases at J, with 10 bases in the middle. The CDR3 region has the DNA TGTGCCAGCAGCTCCCCGCCCGTAGAGACCCAGTACTTC. It encodes CASSSPPVETQYF. The full variable domain, with the rest looked up from reference TRBV7-6 and TRBJ2-5, is GAGVSQSPRYKVTKRGQDVALRCDPISGHVSLYWYRQALGQGPEFLTYFNYEAQQDKSGLPNDRFSAERPEGSISTLTIQRTEQRDSAMYRCASSSPPVETQYFGPGTRLLVL.

This clone turned up a few times. The chain combines TRBV6-1 with TRBJ2-2, with 8 bases lining up with TRBD1. This CDR3 contains 16 residues. The trim removed 3 bases at V and 1 base at J, leaving 4 bases unmatched. Per the germline V gene, CDR1 is MNHNS and CDR2 is SASEGT. The CDR3 DNA reads TGTGCCAGCAGTGAGTTTGGACAGGGGAACACCGGGGAGCTGTTTTTT. As protein: CASSEFGQGNTGELFF.

The CDR3 sequence: CASSFQVSGELFF. DNA for the CDR3: TGTGCCAGCAGCTTCCAGGTCTCCGGGGAGCTGTTTTTT. This rearrangement joins TRBV7-2 to TRBJ2-2, with D unresolved. Germline CDR1 reads SGHTA; CDR2 reads FQGNSA. The CDR3 spans 13 residues. Trimming left V 3 bases short and J 6 bases short, with 8 bases between.

The chain has TRBV7-9 and TRBJ2-5; D could derive from TRBD1 or TRBD2 (6 bases each). Trimming shortened V by 1 base and J by 5 bases, and 8 bases separated the two germline ends. Looked up from germline, CDR1 is SEHNR and CDR2 is FQNEAQ (reference sequence). CDR3 length: 13 amino acids. The CDR3 region has the DNA TGTGCCAGCAGCTTAGTGGGGGGCGAGACCCAGTACTTC. Protein product: CASSLVGGETQYF.

This clone was observed a handful of times. The chain is built from TRBV7-2 and TRBJ2-3; no clear D. This CDR3 has 12 amino acids. The V and J ends lost 1 base and 6 bases respectively, with 5 bases between them. Germline CDR1 and CDR2: SGHTA and FQGNSA. CDR3 amino acids: CASSLGRDTQYF. In DNA form, the CDR3 reads TGTGCCAGCAGCTTAGGCAGGGATACGCAGTATTTT.

This sequence joins TRBV10-3 and TRBJ2-3; D gene uncertain. The germline V gene encodes CDR1 ENHRY and CDR2 SYGVKD. The CDR3 consists of 12 residues. The V end was cut by 4 bases, the J end by 0 bases, with 2 bases between. CDR3 loop: CAISASTDTQYF. The CDR3 DNA reads TGTGCCATCAGTGCTAGCACAGATACGCAGTATTTT.

The chain is built from TRBV23-1 and TRBJ1-5; D not resolved. TRBV23-1 is treated as an ORF (open reading frame) with a function not yet certain. V dropped 3 bases and J dropped 9 bases, with 6 bases sitting between them. The CDR3 contains 11 residues. CDR3 nucleotide sequence: TGCGCCAGCAGTCATTCCCCGCCCCAGCATTTT. Translation gives CASSHSPPQHF.

The rearrangement joins TRBV6-1 to TRBJ2-3; D is possibly TRBD1 (6 bases). V was clipped by 4 bases and J by 2 bases, with 10 bases between them. Germline CDR1 and CDR2: MNHNS and SASEGT. This CDR3 spans 14 amino acids. The CDR3 region is CASSAGDPTDTQYF. The CDR3 DNA sequence: TGTGCCAGCAGTGCAGGGGACCCCACAGATACGCAGTATTTT.

The sample holds a few counts of this clone. This chain uses TRBV28 with TRBJ1-1; TRBD1 agrees at 10 bases. The germline V gene encodes CDR1 MDHEN and CDR2 SYDVKM. The J segment lost 4 bases and the V segment lost 5 bases, leaving 1 base of the junction unmatched. The CDR3 has 13 residues. The CDR3 DNA is TGTGCCAGCAGTGACAGGGGGCGCACTGAAGCTTTCTTT. This gives the protein CASSDRGRTEAFF.

This clone was seen only a few times. The chain combines TRBV7-8 with TRBJ2-1, with 8 nucleotides matching TRBD2. V was clipped by 5 bases and J by 3 bases; unmatched bases: 9. The CDR3 length is 16 residues. CDR1 and CDR2 from the germline V gene are SGHVS and FQNEAQ. CDR3 amino acids: CASSRPKRESYNEQFF. CDR3 coding DNA: TGTGCCAGCAGCCGACCTAAGCGGGAGAGCTACAATGAGCAGTTCTTC.

This clone has a handful of counts. V and J are TRBV11-3 and TRBJ2-3, with TRBD1 identical over 7 bases. J gave up 3 bases and V 1 base, and 1 base lay outside the gene matches. Per germline, CDR1 SGHNT and CDR2 YENEEA. The CDR3 extends over 14 amino acids. The CDR3 region is CASSLGRGTDTQYF. The DNA of the CDR3 is TGTGCCAGCAGCTTAGGCAGGGGGACAGATACGCAGTATTTT. Full variable domain (outside the CDR3, taken from reference TRBV11-3 and TRBJ2-3): EAGVVQSPRYKIIEKKQPVAFWCNPISGHNTLYWYLQNLGQGPELLIRYENEEAVDDSQLPKDRFSAERLKGVDSTLKIQPAELGDSAVYLCASSLGRGTDTQYFGPGTRLTVL.

The chain carries TRBV6-5 and TRBJ2-3, with TRBD2 matching 8 bases. From germline, CDR1 is MNHEY and CDR2 SVGAGI. The CDR3 is 14 residues long. V gave up 6 bases and J gave up 2 bases; unmatched junction bases: 4. The DNA for the CDR3 is TGTGCCAGCAGCCGACTAGCGCTCACAGATACGCAGTATTTT. Translating it yields CASSRLALTDTQYF.

Only a few counts were recorded for this clone. The genes are TRBV6-1 and TRBJ2-3; possible D gene TRBD1, 5 bases. Deletions cut 2 bases from V and 6 bases from J, with 12 bases between. This CDR3 is built from 14 residues. In germline, CDR1 is MNHNS, CDR2 SASEGT. CDR3 sequence: CASSELRAWDTQYF. Here the CDR3 DNA reads TGTGCCAGCAGTGAACTCAGGGCCTGGGATACGCAGTATTTT.

In DNA, the CDR3 is TGTGCCAGCAGCCTGGAGGCGGGAGGTTGGAATGAGCAGTTCTTC. Translation gives CASSLEAGGWNEQFF. The chain employs TRBV7-3 and TRBJ2-1, with TRBD2 identical over 8 bases. V was pared by 5 bases and J by 7 bases, with 10 bases of the junction left unmatched. Germline V gene data show CDR1 as SGHTA and CDR2 as FQGTGA. The CDR3 extends over 15 amino acids.

The chain couples TRBV19 to TRBJ2-7; 7 bases agree with TRBD1. Per germline, CDR1 LNHDA and CDR2 SQIVND (reference sequence). The ends lost 10 bases at V and 5 bases at J; junction bases unmatched: 8. The CDR3 contains 12 residues. CDR3: CAIHRGSDEQYF. DNA for the CDR3: TGTGCCATACACAGGGGTAGCGACGAGCAGTACTTC.